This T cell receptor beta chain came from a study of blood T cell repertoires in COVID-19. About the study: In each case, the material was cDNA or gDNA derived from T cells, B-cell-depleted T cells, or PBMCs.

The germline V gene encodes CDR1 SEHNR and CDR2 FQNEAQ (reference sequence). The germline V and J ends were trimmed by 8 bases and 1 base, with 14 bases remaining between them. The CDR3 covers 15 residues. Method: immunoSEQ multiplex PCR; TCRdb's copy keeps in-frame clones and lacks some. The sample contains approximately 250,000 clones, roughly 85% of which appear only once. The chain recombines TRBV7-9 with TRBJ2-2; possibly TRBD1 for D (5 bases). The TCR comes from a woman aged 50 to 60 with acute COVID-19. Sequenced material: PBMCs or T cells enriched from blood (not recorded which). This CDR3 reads CASDSPGKNTGELFF. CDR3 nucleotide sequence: TGTGCCAGCGACTCCCCAGGGAAGAACACCGGGGAGCTGTTTTTT. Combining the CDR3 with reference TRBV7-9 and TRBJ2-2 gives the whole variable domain DTGVSQNPRHKITKRGQNVTFRCDPISEHNRLYWYRQTLGQGPEFLTYFQNEAQLEKSRLLSDRFSAERPKGSFSTLEIQRTEQGDSAMYLCASDSPGKNTGELFFGEGSRLTVL.